The 24 T cell receptor beta chains given below trace back to one sample, sequenced in a study of a mutant IDH1 vaccine in newly diagnosed glioma. Stated time point: week 47, end of study. Each dose of the vaccine consisted of 300 ug of mutant IDH1 20-mer peptide, with topical imiquimod. Libraries were prepared by immunoSEQ multiplex PCR; TCRdb keeps only in-frame clonotypes and omits some of them. The profile shows about 84,000 clones, 80% to 90% of them singletons. These receptors have no identified antigens. Sample: PBMCs, taken from a glioma patient whose treatment included an IDH1 peptide vaccine. The receptors were gathered from a man aged 40-50 years with glioma.

This clone was observed a handful of times. V usage is TRBV28 and J usage is TRBJ2-2, with no clear D. The CDR3 is 13 residues long. Looked up from germline, CDR1 is MDHEN and CDR2 is SYDVKM. V dropped 5 bases and J dropped 5 bases, with 9 bases sitting between them. The CDR3 coding sequence is TGTGCCAGCAGTACGGGCGTTACCGGGGAGCTGTTTTTT. This sequence encodes CASSTGVTGELFF.

This clone was observed a few times. The V gene is TRBV4-3, the J gene TRBJ1-5; tentatively, D is TRBD1 (5 bases). This CDR3 comprises 16 residues. Trimming took off 0 bases at V and 1 base at J, with 10 bases between the two ends. Germline CDR1 and CDR2: LGHNA and YSLEER. The CDR3 spells CASSQELGASNQPQHF. DNA for the CDR3: TGCGCCAGCAGCCAAGAACTAGGGGCGAGCAATCAGCCCCAGCATTTT.

The V and J genes are TRBV4-3 and TRBJ1-2; possible D gene TRBD1, 5 bases. The CDR3 loop spans 14 amino acids. Germline CDR1 and CDR2: LGHNA and YSLEER. Trimming took 6 bases from V and 4 from J, leaving 15 bases between them. The CDR3 sequence is CASSSNGGAYGYTF. The CDR3 bases are TGCGCCAGCAGTTCCAACGGGGGTGCCTATGGCTACACCTTC.

A single count supports this clone. Written as DNA, the CDR3 is TGCGCCAGCAGCCCGGGAAGACAGGGGAAAAGCTATGGCTACACCTTC. It yields the protein CASSPGRQGKSYGYTF. V is TRBV4-1 and J is TRBJ1-2; 8 bases are a match to TRBD1. Germline CDR1 is MGHRA and CDR2 is YSYEKL. CDR3 length equals 16 residues. V trimming: 4 bases; J trimming: 4 bases; junction bases outside the gene matches: 11.

The chain recombines TRBV7-2 with TRBJ2-7; tentative D call: TRBD2 (6 bases). CDR1 SGHTA and CDR2 FQGNSA come from the germline V gene. The CDR3 runs 15 residues. The V end lost 3 bases, the J end lost 4 bases, and 16 bases lay between the germline ends. CDR3 sequence: CASSFGGRKAYEQYF. Here the CDR3 DNA reads TGTGCCAGCAGCTTTGGAGGGAGGAAGGCTTACGAGCAGTACTTC.

The chain has TRBV6-5 and TRBJ1-5, with D tentatively TRBD1 (6 bases). V was clipped by 2 bases and J by 12 bases, with 8 bases between them. Germline V gene lookup returns CDR1 MNHEY and CDR2 SVGAGI. CDR3 length: 11 amino acids. CDR3 amino acids: CASSYQGRQHF. The CDR3 region has the DNA TGTGCCAGCAGTTACCAGGGGCGCCAGCATTTT.

J is TRBJ1-4 and V is TRBV19; 9 positions match TRBD1. CDR1 and CDR2 from the germline V gene are LNHDA and SQIVND (reference sequence). The CDR3 consists of 16 residues. V gave up 5 bases and J gave up 7 bases; unmatched junction bases: 11. Here the CDR3 reads CASSPSGTGLGEKLFF. CDR3 coding DNA: TGTGCCAGTAGTCCCTCCGGGACAGGGTTAGGTGAAAAACTGTTTTTT.

CDR3 nucleotides: TGTGCCAGCAGCGGGGCCGGGACCTGGAATGAGCAGTTCTTC. Its translation is CASSGAGTWNEQFF. This chain connects TRBV9 to TRBJ2-1; either TRBD1 or TRBD2 may supply D (5 bases each). The germline V gene has CDR1 SGDLS and CDR2 YYNGEE. The V end was cut by 3 bases, the J end by 7 bases, with 14 bases between. The CDR3 extends over 14 amino acids. The full variable domain, completed using reference TRBV9 and TRBJ2-1, is DSGVTQTPKHLITATGQRVTLRCSPRSGDLSVYWYQQSLDQGLQFLIQYYNGEERAKGNILERFSAQQFPDLHSELNLSSLELGDSALYFCASSGAGTWNEQFFGPGTRLTVL.

This chain uses TRBV5-1 with TRBJ2-1; no reliable D call. The germline gives CDR1 SGHRS, CDR2 YFSETQ. Trimming removed 3 bases from V and 5 bases from J, with 6 bases in between. The CDR3 loop spans 12 amino acids. The CDR3 coding sequence is TGCGCCAGCAGCTCAAACAACAATGAGCAGTTCTTC. Its translation is CASSSNNNEQFF.

The V gene is TRBV27, the J gene TRBJ2-3; 10 nucleotides line up with TRBD2. The germline gives CDR1 MNHEY, CDR2 SMNVEV (reference sequence). The J segment lost 8 bases and the V segment lost 2 bases, leaving 7 bases of the junction unmatched. The CDR3 is 15 residues long. The CDR3 is CASSLGAGGRGTQYF. CDR3 nucleotide sequence: TGTGCCAGCAGTTTAGGAGCGGGAGGGCGGGGTACGCAGTATTTT.

This sequence joins TRBV19 and TRBJ1-2; D unclear. The CDR3 covers 14 residues. The germline V gene encodes CDR1 LNHDA and CDR2 SQIVND (reference sequence). Deletions cut 3 bases from V and 4 bases from J, with 12 bases between. The CDR3 DNA reads TGTGCCAGTAGTATTCGAGAGACGGGCTATGGCTACACCTTC. Residues: CASSIRETGYGYTF. Full variable domain (missing parts from reference TRBV19 and TRBJ1-2): DGGITQSPKYLFRKEGQNVTLSCEQNLNHDAMYWYRQDPGQGLRLIYYSQIVNDFQKGDIAEGYSVSREKKESFPLTVTSAQKNPTAFYLCASSIRETGYGYTFGSGTRLTVV.

The CDR3 here is CASSAGTSTDTQYF. The CDR3 region has the DNA TGTGCCAGCAGCGCCGGGACTAGCACAGATACGCAGTATTTT. This sequence joins TRBV5-4 and TRBJ2-3; a weak D match, TRBD2 (6 bases). The CDR3 is 14 amino acids. V shed 4 bases and J shed 0 bases, with 9 bases lying between them. CDR1 is SGHNT and CDR2 is YYREEE in the germline V gene (reference sequence).

This sequence joins TRBV7-9 and TRBJ2-3; TRBD2 matches at 8 bases. This CDR3 is 13 amino acids long. Germline V gene data show CDR1 as SEHNR and CDR2 as FQNEAQ (reference sequence). J lost 3 bases, V lost 11 bases, and 7 bases had no gene match. CDR3 in amino acids: CAVGRGGTDTQYF. The CDR3 DNA follows: TGTGCCGTTGGGCGCGGGGGGACAGATACGCAGTATTTT.

V is TRBV5-1 and J is TRBJ2-3, with D unclear. Germline-derived CDR1 and CDR2 are SGHRS and YFSETQ. This CDR3 spans 12 amino acids. V was shortened by 0 bases and J by 2 bases, with 1 base between the two germline ends. CDR3 sequence (DNA): TGCGCCAGCAGCTTGGCCACAGATACGCAGTATTTT. Translating gives CASSLATDTQYF.

The chain uses TRBV28 and TRBJ2-3; TRBD1 aligns across 7 bases. CDR1 is MDHEN and CDR2 is SYDVKM in the germline V gene. The CDR3 sequence is 13 residues long. V shed 9 bases and J 4 bases; nucleotides not matched to a gene: 7. The chain's CDR3 is CASKTGTADTQYF. CDR3 in DNA: TGTGCCAGTAAGACCGGGACAGCAGATACGCAGTATTTT.

The chain carries TRBV27 and TRBJ2-7, with D maybe TRBD2 (7 bases). V shed 7 bases and J shed 0 bases, with 13 bases lying between them. The CDR3 runs 14 residues. Germline V gene lookup returns CDR1 MNHEY and CDR2 SMNVEV (reference sequence). The CDR3 DNA sequence: TGTGCCAGCACCCTAAGGGGGGGCTCCTACGAGCAGTACTTC. This translates into CASTLRGGSYEQYF.

This clone was picked up one time. CDR3 nucleotide sequence: TGTGCCAGCAGCCGCCTTGACGAGCAGTACTTC. Its translation: CASSRLDEQYF. The rearrangement joins TRBV2 to TRBJ2-7; no firm D call. The CDR3 spans 11 residues. Germline values: CDR1 SNHLY, CDR2 FYNNEI. Trimming removed 6 bases from V and 5 bases from J, with 8 bases in between. The whole variable domain, remainder taken from reference TRBV2 and TRBJ2-7, is EPEVTQTPSHQVTQMGQEVILRCVPISNHLYFYWYRQILGQKVEFLVSFYNNEISEKSEIFDDQFSVERPDGSNFTLKIRSTKLEDSAMYFCASSRLDEQYFGPGTRLTVT.

This clone was found once. This sequence joins TRBV5-6 and TRBJ2-7, with 8 bases matching TRBD2. The CDR3 runs to 14 residues. CDR1 and CDR2 (germline): SGHDT, YYEEEE. Germline trimming cut 2 bases from V and 2 bases from J; bases unmatched to any gene: 3. The CDR3 coding sequence is TGTGCCAGCAGCTTTAGCGGGAAACCCTACGAGCAGTACTTC. Amino acids: CASSFSGKPYEQYF.

This clone was counted once. The chain carries TRBV9 and TRBJ2-2, with D possibly TRBD2 on 5 matching bases. Germline V gene sequence: CDR1 SGDLS, CDR2 YYNGEE. This CDR3 region has 14 residues. Trimming shortened V by 2 bases and J by 5 bases, and 10 bases separated the two germline ends. The CDR3, as DNA: TGTGCCAGCAGCGTTGAGGGTGGTACCGGGGAGCTGTTTTTT. It specifies CASSVEGGTGELFF.

The chain is built from TRBV29-1 and TRBJ2-1, with TRBD2 as a possible D gene (6 bases). CDR3 length equals 15 residues. Germline V gene sequence: CDR1 SQVTM, CDR2 ANQGSEA. Trimming removed 6 bases from V and 3 bases from J, with 18 bases in between. The CDR3, as DNA: TGCAGCGTCGTACAGGCCCCAGCGGGCTACAATGAGCAGTTCTTC. It translates to CSVVQAPAGYNEQFF.

The V and J genes are TRBV5-6 and TRBJ2-1, with 13 bases matching TRBD2. The CDR3 is made up of 17 amino acids. Trimming at V came to 5 bases and at J to 3 bases, leaving 8 bases not matched to a gene. The germline V gene encodes CDR1 SGHDT and CDR2 YYEEEE. CDR3 DNA sequence: TGTGCCAGCAGTTCGGGACTAGCGGGAATGGTCTACAATGAGCAGTTCTTC. It encodes CASSSGLAGMVYNEQFF.

The chain joins TRBV15 to TRBJ2-3; 10 bases align to TRBD1. Trimming cost V 2 bases and J 5 bases; bases outside gene matches: 10. Germline V gene lookup returns CDR1 LNHNV and CDR2 YYDKDF (reference sequence). The CDR3 extends over 17 amino acids. CDR3 sequence: CATSRKRQGALLDTQYF. In nucleotides, the CDR3 is TGTGCCACCAGCAGAAAACGACAGGGGGCGCTTTTAGATACGCAGTATTTT.

This clone was detected only a few times. CDR3 nucleotide sequence: TGTGCCAGCAGTGATTTTGGTCGCGAACTGAACACTGAAGCTTTCTTT. This translates into CASSDFGRELNTEAFF. This chain uses TRBV25-1 with TRBJ1-1; D is undetermined. CDR1 and CDR2 from the germline V gene are MGHDK and SYGVNS. The CDR3 runs 16 residues. V shed 3 bases and J shed 0 bases, with 14 bases lying between them. Based on the CDR3 plus reference TRBV25-1 and TRBJ1-1, the full variable domain is EADIYQTPRYLVIGTGKKITLECSQTMGHDKMYWYQQDPGMELHLIHYSYGVNSTEKGDLSSESTVSRIRTEHFPLTLESARPSHTSQYLCASSDFGRELNTEAFFGQGTRLTVV.

The V gene is TRBV5-4, the J gene TRBJ2-2; D possibly corresponds to TRBD2 (7 bases). Deletions cut 4 bases from V and 2 bases from J, with 15 bases between. Germline assignment: CDR1 SGHNT and CDR2 YYREEE (reference sequence). The CDR3 covers 16 residues. CDR3 DNA sequence: TGTGCCAGCAGCCCATATCGGGGGGCTAACACCGGGGAGCTGTTTTTT. Translating it yields CASSPYRGANTGELFF. The entire variable domain, with the rest obtained from reference TRBV5-4 and TRBJ2-2, is as follows: ETGVTQSPTHLIKTRGQQVTLRCSSQSGHNTVSWYQQALGQGPQFIFQYYREEENGRGNFPPRFSGLQFPNYSSELNVNALELDDSALYLCASSPYRGANTGELFFGEGSRLTVL.